Listed below are T cell receptor beta chains from one sample, sequenced in a study of T cells in Graves' hyperthyroidism and ophthalmopathy. TCRdb redid the calling of the multiplex PCR reads with MiXCR, one entry per CDR3 protein. Of some 440,000 distinct CDR3 sequences listed, 15% to 18% are singletons. Sequenced sample: blood. The receptors shown here come from a young woman with Graves' hyperthyroidism. CDR3s include the opening cysteine and the closing phenylalanine or tryptophan. Fields, in order: clone size, D gene, J gene, V gene, CDR3 DNA, CDR3 protein. The D gene is left open where the match is weak. Clone size is given for some rows only: seen once, a few or many times, or a class if the clone is expanded.

abundance: NA; d_gene: NA; j_gene: TRBJ2-2; v_gene: TRBV5-1; CDR3nt: TGTGCCGGCAGCGTAGCTACTAGGACATCGAACACCGGGGAGCTGTTTTTT; CDR3aa: CAGSVATRTSNTGELFF
abundance: many; d_gene: NA; j_gene: TRBJ1-2; v_gene: TRBV6-1; CDR3nt: TGTGCCAGCACCCTTAGCCAGGGGTATGGCTACACCTTC; CDR3aa: CASTLSQGYGYTF
abundance: many; d_gene: TRBD1; j_gene: TRBJ2-7; v_gene: TRBV5-6; CDR3nt: TGTGCCAGCAGCCTCACGGGACAGGGGGTATACGAGCAGTACTTC; CDR3aa: CASSLTGQGVYEQYF
abundance: many; d_gene: NA; j_gene: TRBJ2-5; v_gene: TRBV29-1; CDR3nt: TGCAGCGTTCCGACAGAGGGGGTAGAGACCCAGTACTTC; CDR3aa: CSVPTEGVETQYF
abundance: NA; d_gene: TRBD1; j_gene: TRBJ2-7; v_gene: TRBV7-6; CDR3nt: TGTGCCAGCAGCCAGGGACAGGGACCCATACCCTACGAGCAGTACTTC; CDR3aa: CASSQGQGPIPYEQYF
abundance: NA; d_gene: TRBD1; j_gene: TRBJ1-5; v_gene: TRBV10-3; CDR3nt: TGTGCCATCAGCCGGGACAGGGGAGGGAATCAGCCCCAGCATTTT; CDR3aa: CAISRDRGGNQPQHF
abundance: many; d_gene: TRBD1; j_gene: TRBJ2-7; v_gene: TRBV20-1; CDR3nt: TGCAGTGCTAAAGGAGACAGGGTGGTCTACGAGCAGTACTTC; CDR3aa: CSAKGDRVVYEQYF
abundance: many; d_gene: NA; j_gene: TRBJ2-1; v_gene: TRBV12-3/TRBV12-4; CDR3nt: TGTGCCAGCAGTTTAGGGGGCACCGCCGATGAGCAGTTCTTC; CDR3aa: CASSLGGTADEQFF
abundance: many; d_gene: NA; j_gene: TRBJ1-6; v_gene: TRBV30; CDR3nt: TGTGCCTGGAATCTTGTTACGGGAGGGACACCCCTCCACTTT; CDR3aa: CAWNLVTGGTPLHF
abundance: NA; d_gene: NA; j_gene: TRBJ2-5; v_gene: TRBV5-1; CDR3nt: TGCGCCAGCAGCTTGGCGGAATGGGGGGAGACCCAGTACTTC; CDR3aa: CASSLAEWGETQYF
abundance: NA; d_gene: NA; j_gene: TRBJ2-3; v_gene: TRBV9; CDR3nt: TGTGCCAGCAGCGTAGCCTCGATTGGCCCAGATACGCAGTATTTT; CDR3aa: CASSVASIGPDTQYF
abundance: many; d_gene: NA; j_gene: TRBJ1-2; v_gene: TRBV6-1; CDR3nt: TGTGCCAGCAGGGACACCGGGACATATGGCTACACCTTC; CDR3aa: CASRDTGTYGYTF
abundance: many; d_gene: NA; j_gene: TRBJ2-7; v_gene: TRBV29-1; CDR3nt: TGCAGCGTTGCAGGCAGGTTTACCTACGAGCAGTACTTC; CDR3aa: CSVAGRFTYEQYF
abundance: NA; d_gene: NA; j_gene: TRBJ1-6; v_gene: TRBV6-1; CDR3nt: TGTGCCAGCAGTCTGTCTTCCGGGGCGCGGGGTTCACCCCTCCACTTT; CDR3aa: CASSLSSGARGSPLHF
abundance: many; d_gene: NA; j_gene: TRBJ1-5; v_gene: TRBV30; CDR3nt: TGTGCCTGGAGTCCCCAGGAAGGGACGCCCCAGCATTTT; CDR3aa: CAWSPQEGTPQHF
abundance: many; d_gene: TRBD1; j_gene: TRBJ1-4; v_gene: TRBV28; CDR3nt: TGTGCCAGCACCATGGGAGGACAGGGCCCCTCTGAAAAACTGTTTTTT; CDR3aa: CASTMGGQGPSEKLFF
abundance: many; d_gene: NA; j_gene: TRBJ2-5; v_gene: TRBV7-6; CDR3nt: TGTGCCAGCAGCTCCCGGACCGAACCCTGGGAGACCCAGTACTTC; CDR3aa: CASSSRTEPWETQYF
abundance: many; d_gene: NA; j_gene: TRBJ2-7; v_gene: TRBV20-1; CDR3nt: TGCAGTGCTAGGAACCGGGACGGGTCCTACGAGCAGTACTTC; CDR3aa: CSARNRDGSYEQYF
abundance: few; d_gene: NA; j_gene: TRBJ1-1; v_gene: TRBV6-2/TRBV6-3; CDR3nt: TGTGCCAGCAGTTACCCAGGGCACACTGAAGCTTTCTTT; CDR3aa: CASSYPGHTEAFF
abundance: many; d_gene: NA; j_gene: TRBJ2-7; v_gene: TRBV2; CDR3nt: TGTGCCAGCAGCCCCGCGGGGAGCTCCTACGAGCAGTACTTC; CDR3aa: CASSPAGSSYEQYF
abundance: NA; d_gene: NA; j_gene: TRBJ1-5; v_gene: TRBV12-3/TRBV12-4; CDR3nt: TGTGCCAGCAGTCCTCAGTATAGCAATCAGCCCCAGCATTTT; CDR3aa: CASSPQYSNQPQHF
abundance: many; d_gene: TRBD1; j_gene: TRBJ1-3; v_gene: TRBV6-1; CDR3nt: TGTGCCAGCAGTGGTTTGACAGGGCGTCTTTCTGGAAACACCATATATTTT; CDR3aa: CASSGLTGRLSGNTIYF
abundance: many; d_gene: NA; j_gene: TRBJ1-2; v_gene: TRBV28; CDR3nt: TGTGCCAGCAGTGCCACAGTTCAATATGGCTACACCTTC; CDR3aa: CASSATVQYGYTF
abundance: many; d_gene: NA; j_gene: TRBJ2-1; v_gene: TRBV11-3; CDR3nt: TGTGCCAGCAGCTTAAGGGGACACAATGAGCAGTTCTTC; CDR3aa: CASSLRGHNEQFF
abundance: few; d_gene: NA; j_gene: TRBJ2-5; v_gene: TRBV10-3; CDR3nt: TGTGCCATCCGCCTCCAGGGCGGGGAGACCCAGTACTTC; CDR3aa: CAIRLQGGETQYF
abundance: NA; d_gene: NA; j_gene: TRBJ2-2; v_gene: TRBV4-1; CDR3nt: TGCGCCAGCACCCTAATCCCCCTCGACCGGGATGTCACCGGGGAGCTGTTTTTT; CDR3aa: CASTLIPLDRDVTGELFF
abundance: many; d_gene: NA; j_gene: TRBJ1-2; v_gene: TRBV20-1; CDR3nt: TGCAGTGCTAGACCTCCGGGAGCCGTGGACTATGGCTACACCTTC; CDR3aa: CSARPPGAVDYGYTF
abundance: NA; d_gene: TRBD2; j_gene: TRBJ2-3; v_gene: TRBV7-3; CDR3nt: TGTGCCAGCAGCTCAGCTAGCGGGAAGCCAGATACGCAGTATTTT; CDR3aa: CASSSASGKPDTQYF
abundance: many; d_gene: TRBD1; j_gene: TRBJ2-7; v_gene: TRBV30; CDR3nt: TGTGCCTGGAGACCCGACAGGGTGTACGAGCAGTACTTC; CDR3aa: CAWRPDRVYEQYF